Shown below are 17 T cell receptor beta chains from a single sample sequenced in a study of blood T cell repertoires in COVID-19. Assay: immunoSEQ multiplex PCR; the TCRdb copy retains only in-frame clones and omits some. The sample has about 350,000 clones, approximately 89% seen once. The sequencing input was peripheral blood. These receptors were obtained from a woman aged 55-69 years with COVID-19, enrolled during active disease.

The V gene is TRBV3-1 (or the pseudogene TRBV3-2), the J gene TRBJ1-2; 9 bases line up with TRBD1. This CDR3 spans 14 amino acids. Trimming took 4 bases from V and 6 from J; bases not matched to a gene: 6. The germline V gene has CDR1 LGHDT and CDR2 YNNKEL (reference sequence). The CDR3 sequence is CASSRGTGRDGYTF. The CDR3 DNA reads TGTGCCAGCAGCCGCGGGACAGGGAGAGATGGCTACACCTTC.

V gene TRBV29-1 combines with J gene TRBJ2-2; tentatively, D is TRBD2 (6 bases). Germline CDR1 is SQVTM and CDR2 is ANQGSEA. The CDR3 is made up of 14 amino acids. V dropped 4 bases and J dropped 2 bases, with 11 bases sitting between them. The CDR3 DNA is TGCAGCGTTGTCGGGAGCGATAACACCGGGGAGCTGTTTTTT. Its protein product is CSVVGSDNTGELFF.

J is TRBJ2-5 and V is TRBV15; D may be TRBD1 (6 bases). Between the trimmed V and J ends, which lost 6 bases and 7 bases, there was a span of 9 bases. Germline V gene sequence: CDR1 LNHNV, CDR2 YYDKDF (reference sequence). This CDR3 comprises 11 residues. The CDR3 DNA reads as TGTGCCACCAGTCAAGGGGGGACCCAGTACTTC. This gives the protein CATSQGGTQYF.

A few counts support this clone. The V gene is TRBV5-6, the J gene TRBJ1-4; D not resolved. Germline values: CDR1 SGHDT, CDR2 YYEEEE. Trimming shortened V by 1 base and J by 0 bases, and 7 bases separated the two germline ends. The CDR3 extends over 15 amino acids. The CDR3 nucleotides read TGTGCCAGCAGCTTGTGGGCAGCAACTAATGAAAAACTGTTTTTT. It specifies CASSLWAATNEKLFF.

V usage is TRBV5-4 and J usage is TRBJ1-1; 8 nucleotides line up with TRBD1. V was pared by 0 bases and J by 7 bases, with 5 bases of the junction left unmatched. The germline CDR1 and CDR2 sequences are SGHNT and YYREEE (reference sequence). The CDR3 spans 14 residues. CDR3 loop: CASSLGGQAVEAFF. The CDR3 DNA is TGTGCCAGCAGCTTGGGGGGACAGGCGGTTGAAGCTTTCTTT.

The chain recombines TRBV4-2 with TRBJ2-2, with D possibly TRBD1 on 6 matching bases. V shed 1 base and J shed 4 bases, with 16 bases lying between them. The CDR3 contains 17 residues. Germline CDR1 reads LGHNA; CDR2 reads YNFKEQ. The CDR3 bases are TGTGCCAGCAGCCAAGGTGCGCAGGGGCCGGGCACCGGGGAGCTGTTTTTT. This gives the protein CASSQGAQGPGTGELFF.

The chain couples TRBV5-1 to TRBJ1-2, with TRBD1 matching 8 bases. The CDR3 has 15 amino acids. After removal of 3 bases from V and 5 bases from J, the junction contained 9 bases not matched to a gene. The germline gives CDR1 SGHRS, CDR2 YFSETQ. CDR3 loop: CASSSPDRATYGYTF. CDR3 nucleotides: TGCGCCAGCAGCTCCCCGGACAGGGCGACTTATGGCTACACCTTC.

V usage is TRBV5-1 and J usage is TRBJ1-1; D gene ambiguous. Germline CDR1 reads SGHRS; CDR2 reads YFSETQ. CDR3 length: 16 amino acids. Trimming shortened V by 0 bases and J by 0 bases, and 12 bases separated the two germline ends. DNA of the CDR3: TGCGCCAGCAGCTTGGGGGCCCCGCCTTTGAACACTGAAGCTTTCTTT. This sequence encodes CASSLGAPPLNTEAFF.

This chain connects TRBV20-1 to TRBJ1-5; D remains ambiguous. The CDR3 contains 15 residues. The germline V gene encodes CDR1 DFQATT and CDR2 SNEGSKA (reference sequence). V lost 3 bases, J lost 0 bases, and 12 bases lay in between. CDR3 amino acids: CSASPPPLSNQPQHF. In DNA form, the CDR3 reads TGCAGTGCTAGTCCCCCGCCACTTAGCAATCAGCCCCAGCATTTT.

V and J are TRBV5-5 and TRBJ1-2; no reliable D call. This CDR3 is 15 amino acids long. Germline lookup yields CDR1 SGHKS and CDR2 YYEKEE (reference sequence). The V gene lost 4 bases and the J gene lost 7 bases, with 20 bases spanning the gap. CDR3 protein: CASSTDSRGSTGYTF. CDR3 nucleotide sequence: TGTGCCAGCAGCACGGACTCCCGCGGTAGTACTGGCTACACCTTC.

This clone was observed a few times. The chain links TRBV11-2 to TRBJ1-4, with a weak D call TRBD1 (5 bases). The germline V gene has CDR1 SGHAT and CDR2 FQNNGV. Trimming left V 3 bases short and J 0 bases short, with 11 bases between. There are 16 residues in the CDR3. The chain's CDR3 is CASSLDYRTTNEKLFF. The CDR3 DNA sequence: TGTGCCAGCAGCTTGGACTACAGGACAACTAATGAAAAACTGTTTTTT.

The rearrangement joins TRBV11-2 to TRBJ2-7; D might be TRBD1 (5 bases). Germline loops: CDR1 SGHAT, CDR2 FQNNGV. This CDR3 is 15 amino acids long. V was trimmed by 6 bases and J by 5 bases, leaving 20 bases between them. CDR3 sequence (DNA): TGTGCCAGCAGTCTGCGGAAGGGGTTTACCCACGAGCAGTACTTC. Amino acids: CASSLRKGFTHEQYF.

This chain links TRBV30 with TRBJ1-1, with TRBD1 matching 7 bases. Trimming removed 2 bases from V and 1 base from J; junction bases left unmatched: 4. Germline CDR1 GTSNPN, CDR2 SVGIG (reference sequence). The CDR3 runs 14 residues. CDR3 amino acids: CAWSYRTGNTEAFF. In DNA form, the CDR3 reads TGTGCCTGGAGTTACCGGACAGGGAACACTGAAGCTTTCTTT. The full variable domain, in which reference TRBV30 and TRBJ1-1 provide the parts outside the CDR3, is SQTIHQWPATLVQPVGSPLSLECTVEGTSNPNLYWYRQAAGRGLQLLFYSVGIGQISSEVPQNLSASRPQDRQFILSSKKLLLSDSGFYLCAWSYRTGNTEAFFGQGTRLTVV.

This chain uses TRBV6-5 with TRBJ1-2; D remains unclear. Germline V lookup: CDR1 MNHEY, CDR2 SVGAGI. The V end was cut by 6 bases, the J end by 4 bases, with 12 bases between. The CDR3 is 13 amino acids. CDR3 loop: CASRAPGAYGYTF. DNA of the CDR3: TGTGCCAGCAGAGCCCCAGGCGCCTATGGCTACACCTTC.

About this clone: The sample contains more than one DNA sequence encoding this CDR3. The rearrangement uses TRBV18 and TRBJ2-2, with TRBD1 as a possible D gene (5 bases). CDR3 length: 12 residues. Trimming took 2 bases from V and 8 from J, leaving 6 bases between them. Germline lookup yields CDR1 KGHSH and CDR2 LQKENI. In nucleotides, the CDR3 is TGTGCCAGCTCACCAGGGGCGGGGGAGCTGTTTTTT. Translated, it gives CASSPGAGELFF.

The chain combines TRBV7-8 with TRBJ1-2, with D perhaps matching TRBD1 (6 bases). V was shortened by 4 bases and J by 8 bases, with 20 bases between the two germline ends. The CDR3 is 15 residues long. From germline, CDR1 is SGHVS and CDR2 FQNEAQ. CDR3 sequence (DNA): TGTGCCAGCAGCTACCTCCAGGGAGGGGGTTTAGGCTACACCTTC. The encoded protein is CASSYLQGGGLGYTF.

The rearrangement uses TRBV9 and TRBJ2-1; D perhaps matches TRBD2 (6 bases). Per the germline V gene, CDR1 is SGDLS and CDR2 is YYNGEE. The V and J ends lost 2 bases and 0 bases respectively, with 12 bases between them. The CDR3 is made up of 16 amino acids. The CDR3 DNA reads TGTGCCAGCAGCGTCGGGACTCCCAGCTCCTACAATGAGCAGTTCTTC. This codes for CASSVGTPSSYNEQFF.